This T cell receptor (beta chain) was recorded in a study of tumor-infiltrating lymphocytes in primary liver carcinoma. Findings and caveats of the study: It was in tumors, not blood, that the top-250-clone fraction was significantly higher (p = 0.039). Researchers found tumor-adjacent and tumor-blood pairs overlapped less than tumor region pairs. Because of bulk unsorted sampling, CD4+ and CD8+ repertoires were not subjected to comparison.

Production of TCR beta cDNA used around 0.45 ug total RNA together with a constant-region primer. Investigators got TCR beta libraries out of three nested multiplex PCR rounds, done with slightly modified ARM-PCR. Investigators reported that the first two PCR rounds, at roughly 11 cycles each, used TRBV1-TRBV30 forward primers with a C-beta reverse primer. One entry per CDR3 protein, called by TCRdb with MiXCR from the multiplex PCR reads. This sample has 310,000 or so distinct CDR3 sequences; 50% to 75% occur once, and the top ten carry about 15%. Germline CDR1 LGHNT, CDR2 FRNRAP. Trimming cost V 3 bases and J 6 bases, with 12 bases left between them. The CDR3 runs to 14 residues. Unsorted whole blood yielded the blood RNA, and germline DNA was also extracted. Enrolled patients were chronically infected with HBV and treatment-naive. This clonotype was counted at least ten times. Its target is unknown.

This chain connects TRBV12-5 to TRBJ2-1; D not certain. The specimen sequenced was peripheral blood. This clonotype was obtained from a woman aged 25-40 years with primary liver carcinoma and hepatitis B virus infection. The CDR3 is CASGLRVTSNEQFF. The CDR3 DNA sequence: TGTGCTAGTGGTTTACGAGTAACGAGCAATGAGCAGTTCTTC.